Sequencing of this T cell receptor (beta chain) was carried out in a study of regulatory T cells in long-lasting Graves disease. Study-level findings and limits: TRBV28, TRBJ1-2 and TRBJ2-5 were segments that persistent disease favored. Relative to newly diagnosed Graves' patients, persistent ones had lower TCR diversity.

Specified time point: persistent/refractory GD, antithyroid drugs over 5 years with positive TRAb. RNA from PBMCs was the source of the TCR library. Arm-PCR of CDR3 regions and iRepertoire HTBI primers were used to build TCR beta libraries. Authors' data handling: From all samples, identification returned 13 to 15 TRBJ and 60 to 80 TRBV segments. TCRdb processed the multiplex PCR reads anew with MiXCR; each CDR3 protein has one entry. TCRdb's processing, not the authors' own work, is the source of the V and J calls. Of some 430,000 distinct CDR3 sequences listed, 20% to 25% are singletons. A few counts support this clonotype. What it binds is not known. V lost 0 bases to trimming and J lost 0 bases; unmatched junction nucleotides: 5. Germline lookup yields CDR1 SNHLY and CDR2 FYNNEI. There are 18 residues in the CDR3.

The gene calls are TRBV2 and TRBJ2-6, with 7 positions matching TRBD1. This clonotype originated in a female donor with Graves disease. The input for sequencing was peripheral blood mononuclear cells (PBMCs), taken when the disease was refractory, from a patient treated with antithyroid drugs. CDR3 bases: TGTGCCAGCAGTGAAGCCCGGGACAGTCTCTCTGGGGCCAACGTCCTGACTTTC. Translating gives CASSEARDSLSGANVLTF.